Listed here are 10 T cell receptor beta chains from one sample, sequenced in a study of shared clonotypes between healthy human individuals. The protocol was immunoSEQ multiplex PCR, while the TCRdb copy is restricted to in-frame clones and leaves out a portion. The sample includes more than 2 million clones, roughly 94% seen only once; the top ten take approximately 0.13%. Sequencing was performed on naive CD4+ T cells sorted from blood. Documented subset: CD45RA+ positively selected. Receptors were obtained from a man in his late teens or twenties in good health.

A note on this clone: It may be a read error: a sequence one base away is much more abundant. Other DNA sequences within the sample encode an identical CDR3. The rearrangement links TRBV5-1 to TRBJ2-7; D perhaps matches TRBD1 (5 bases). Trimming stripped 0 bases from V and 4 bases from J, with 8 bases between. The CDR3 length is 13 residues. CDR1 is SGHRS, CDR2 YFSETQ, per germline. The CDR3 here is CASSLEGVYEQYF. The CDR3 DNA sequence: TGCGCCAGCAGCTTGGAAGGGGTTTACGAGCAGTACTTC.

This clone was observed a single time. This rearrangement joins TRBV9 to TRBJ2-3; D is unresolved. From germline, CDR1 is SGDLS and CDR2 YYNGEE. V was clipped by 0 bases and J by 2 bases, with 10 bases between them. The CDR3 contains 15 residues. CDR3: CASSVEFLLTDTQYF. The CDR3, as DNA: TGTGCCAGCAGCGTAGAGTTTCTACTCACAGATACGCAGTATTTT.

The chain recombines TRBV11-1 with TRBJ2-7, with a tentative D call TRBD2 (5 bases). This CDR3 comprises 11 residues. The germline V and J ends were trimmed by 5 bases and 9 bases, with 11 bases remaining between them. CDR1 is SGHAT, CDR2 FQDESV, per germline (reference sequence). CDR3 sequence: CASSQTKRQYF. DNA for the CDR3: TGTGCCAGCAGCCAGACTAAGAGGCAGTACTTC.

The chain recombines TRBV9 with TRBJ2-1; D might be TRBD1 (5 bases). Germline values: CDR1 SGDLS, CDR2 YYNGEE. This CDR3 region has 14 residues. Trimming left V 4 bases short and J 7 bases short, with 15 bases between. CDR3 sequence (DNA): TGTGCCAGCAGCAAGGGGAACAGCATTAATGAGCAGTTCTTC. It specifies CASSKGNSINEQFF.

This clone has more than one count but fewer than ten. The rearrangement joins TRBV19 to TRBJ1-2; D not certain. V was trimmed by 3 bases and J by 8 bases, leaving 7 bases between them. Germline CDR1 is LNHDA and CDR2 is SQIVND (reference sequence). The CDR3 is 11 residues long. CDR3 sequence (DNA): TGTGCCAGTAGTATTGAGGGAGGCTACACCTTC. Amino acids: CASSIEGGYTF.

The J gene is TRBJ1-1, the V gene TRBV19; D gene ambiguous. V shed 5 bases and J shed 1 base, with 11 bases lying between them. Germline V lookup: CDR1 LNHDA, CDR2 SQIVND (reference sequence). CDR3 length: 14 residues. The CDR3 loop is CASSVPGWNTEAFF. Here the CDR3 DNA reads TGTGCCAGTAGTGTCCCCGGGTGGAACACTGAAGCTTTCTTT.

The DNA of the CDR3 is TGTGCCAGCAGCGTAGCCCTCCCAGGGATCAATGAGCAGTTCTTC. Encoded protein: CASSVALPGINEQFF. V gene TRBV9 combines with J gene TRBJ2-1; possibly TRBD1 for D (5 bases). Germline CDR1 SGDLS, CDR2 YYNGEE. V dropped 0 bases and J dropped 6 bases, with 13 bases sitting between them. The CDR3 contains 15 residues.

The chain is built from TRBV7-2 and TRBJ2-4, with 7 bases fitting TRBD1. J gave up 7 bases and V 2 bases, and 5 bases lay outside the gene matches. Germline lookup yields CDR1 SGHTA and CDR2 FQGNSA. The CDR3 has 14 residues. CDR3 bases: TGTGCCAGCAGCTTAAATACAGGGGTGAACATTCAGTACTTC. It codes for CASSLNTGVNIQYF.

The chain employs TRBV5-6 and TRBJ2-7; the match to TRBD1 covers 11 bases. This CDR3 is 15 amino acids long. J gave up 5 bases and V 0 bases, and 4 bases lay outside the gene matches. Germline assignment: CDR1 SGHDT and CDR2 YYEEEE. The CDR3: CASSLVGQGDHEQYF. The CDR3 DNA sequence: TGTGCCAGCAGCTTGGTGGGACAGGGGGACCACGAGCAGTACTTC.

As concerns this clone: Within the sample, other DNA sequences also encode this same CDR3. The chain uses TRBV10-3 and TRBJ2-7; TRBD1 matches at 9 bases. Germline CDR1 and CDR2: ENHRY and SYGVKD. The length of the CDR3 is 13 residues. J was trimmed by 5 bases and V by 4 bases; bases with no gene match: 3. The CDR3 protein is CAISARDRDEQYF. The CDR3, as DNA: TGTGCCATCAGTGCGCGGGACAGGGACGAGCAGTACTTC.